This entry describes one T cell receptor (beta chain). Only a few counts were recorded for this clone. Its cognate antigen has yet to be identified. No much larger clone exists at a distance of one base, and base qualities are not known. The sample originates from a study of beta chain features in type 1 diabetes (dated 2018 in TCRdb). Regarding the complete study: Mean age, gender distribution, total cell number and subset yield did not differ between patients and healthy donors. Whereas all 28 donors provided naive and central memory subsets, regulatory and stem cell-like memory subsets were isolated from just 8 patients and roughly 8 healthy donors. In the study, recently diagnosed type 1 diabetes patients and matched healthy donors were compared on the TCRB repertoires of their sorted circulating CD4+ T cell subsets. A total of some 110 million sorted cells were examined across all samples, and the number of cells per subset was strongly correlated with RNA yield. Here is what the overall study found, with its caveats: Shorter templates might be favored by PCR, yet because patient and control samples were amplified and corrected together, any such skew would affect both groups equally. Fewer insertions and more nucleotide deletions at VDJ recombination sites were observed in patients with type 1 diabetes, implying thymic rearrangement abnormalities. Naive, central memory and regulatory TCRB repertoires appeared more similar among patients than among healthy donors. Sequencing cDNA rather than genomic DNA could over-represent highly expressing activated cells, although activation and CD3 levels did not differ between groups. Only small numbers of individuals were included in the HLA sub-analyses, which left unresolved whether HLA type had any influence on TCRB rearrangement. Type 1 diabetes patients showed a moderate but significant shortening of TCRB CDR3 length in all four CD4+ subsets.

All of the isolated RNA was reverse transcribed with the High Capacity cDNA Reverse Transcription Kit, so expressed TCRB transcripts were sequenced. Deep immunoSEQ sequencing was applied to naive, central memory and regulatory T cell samples, giving an average of about 3.4 million total reads per sample. Sorted cells were lysed in RLT buffer, and RNA was extracted using DNase-treated RNeasy Micro or Mini kits according to cell number. To prevent cross-contamination, every cell subset was processed on its own, while patient and healthy donor samples were processed together. TCRB sequences were amplified from cDNA with the immunoSEQ multiplex PCR, producing 87-bp fragments spanning the CDR3 region. Amplicons were sequenced on the Illumina HiSeq platform. On the authors' methods: PCR bias was computationally corrected using synthetic template baselines, reads within Hamming distance 2 were collapsed, and singletons that could not be merged were discarded. Reads were aligned to IMGT to assign V, D and J genes, CDR3 length, and insertions or deletions at six rearrangement sites. Within each subset, clonotype counts were normalized to sorted cell number, and only after that were true diversity and Gini coefficients computed with the tcR R package. The overlap coefficient, calculated on TCRB nucleotide sequences, was used to quantify repertoire sharing. Out-of-frame TCRB sequences from naive cells were analyzed as a proxy for the pre-selection repertoire. Entries here come from immuneACCESS through TCRdb and include only in-frame sequences with V and J called. Some clones fail to appear in such tables; in the studies checked, an unresolved V gene covers under half of the shortfall, and the cause of the remainder is unknown. That table supplies the V and J calls and clone size; D and trimming were determined from the DNA. A total of 350,000 to 400,000 clones appear in this sample, around 12% of them only once. The ten biggest clones cover 0.01% of the sample.

Each donor gave one peripheral blood draw, averaging about 100 mL, which was collected into heparinised tubes. A BD FACSAria II and a panel including CD45RO, CCR7, CD25, CD127, CD95 and CD27 were used to sort naive, central memory, regulatory and stem cell-like memory CD4+ T cells. Purity was above 98% for every sorted population. PBMCs were isolated immediately by Lymphoprep density gradient centrifugation and stained directly without culture. To minimize batch effects, samples were stained and sorted in pairs, one healthy donor with one patient per experiment. From the cysteine through the phenylalanine, the CDR3 covers 15 amino acids. This entry keeps only the CDR3 DNA: 45 bases, framed from base 1. CDR1 and CDR2 are read off the germline V gene (reference sequence) as LNHDA and SQIVND. Here V drops 6 bases and J drops 2 bases, and the junction holds 1 base not matched to any gene.

Sequenced sample: naive CD4+ T cells from blood. The cell subset or site label, as the study defines it: true naive CD4+ T cells. The rearranged chain carries TRBV19 and TRBJ2-2, with 12 central nucleotides matching TRBD2. The clonotype originates from a woman aged 18-35 years with type 1 diabetes. The CDR3 reads CASSGLAGNTGELFF. The nucleotide sequence is given as TGTGCCAGTAGCGGACTAGCGGGAAACACCGGGGAGCTGTTTTTT.